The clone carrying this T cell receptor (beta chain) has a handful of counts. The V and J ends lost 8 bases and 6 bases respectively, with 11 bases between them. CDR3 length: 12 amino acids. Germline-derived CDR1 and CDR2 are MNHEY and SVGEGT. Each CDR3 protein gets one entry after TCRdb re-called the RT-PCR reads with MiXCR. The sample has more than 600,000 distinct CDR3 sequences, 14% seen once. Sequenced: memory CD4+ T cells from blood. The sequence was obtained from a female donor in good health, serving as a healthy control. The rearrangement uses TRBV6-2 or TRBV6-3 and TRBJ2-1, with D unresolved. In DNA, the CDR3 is TGTGCCAGCGGGCTTGGGATCAATGAGCAGTTCTTC. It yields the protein CASGLGINEQFF.